Reported below is one T cell receptor beta chain. Other DNA sequences within the sample encode an identical CDR3. The V gene lost 0 bases and the J gene lost 1 base, with 4 bases spanning the gap. The germline CDR1 and CDR2 sequences are GTSNPN and SVGIG (reference sequence). CDR3 size: 13 residues. This entry comes from a study of blood T cell repertoires in COVID-19. Participants, about 18 to 100 years old, spanned fewer than 25 US areas. Clinical history as reported by participants underpinned cohort assignment. TCRdb's copy holds only in-frame clones and misses some; the assay was immunoSEQ multiplex PCR. Altogether hundreds of thousands of clones are present, less than 90% being singletons, with the ten largest covering 2.5% to 3.5%.

V usage is TRBV30 and J usage is TRBJ1-5; D is undetermined. The specimen was PBMCs or T cells enriched from blood (not recorded which). The receptor was derived from a woman in her 50s who had recovered from COVID-19. The chain's CDR3 is CAWSVQSNQPQHF. For the CDR3, the DNA is TGTGCCTGGAGTGTACAGAGCAATCAGCCCCAGCATTTT. Full variable domain (outside the CDR3, taken from reference TRBV30 and TRBJ1-5): SQTIHQWPATLVQPVGSPLSLECTVEGTSNPNLYWYRQAAGRGLQLLFYSVGIGQISSEVPQNLSASRPQDRQFILSSKKLLLSDSGFYLCAWSVQSNQPQHFGDGTRLSIL.